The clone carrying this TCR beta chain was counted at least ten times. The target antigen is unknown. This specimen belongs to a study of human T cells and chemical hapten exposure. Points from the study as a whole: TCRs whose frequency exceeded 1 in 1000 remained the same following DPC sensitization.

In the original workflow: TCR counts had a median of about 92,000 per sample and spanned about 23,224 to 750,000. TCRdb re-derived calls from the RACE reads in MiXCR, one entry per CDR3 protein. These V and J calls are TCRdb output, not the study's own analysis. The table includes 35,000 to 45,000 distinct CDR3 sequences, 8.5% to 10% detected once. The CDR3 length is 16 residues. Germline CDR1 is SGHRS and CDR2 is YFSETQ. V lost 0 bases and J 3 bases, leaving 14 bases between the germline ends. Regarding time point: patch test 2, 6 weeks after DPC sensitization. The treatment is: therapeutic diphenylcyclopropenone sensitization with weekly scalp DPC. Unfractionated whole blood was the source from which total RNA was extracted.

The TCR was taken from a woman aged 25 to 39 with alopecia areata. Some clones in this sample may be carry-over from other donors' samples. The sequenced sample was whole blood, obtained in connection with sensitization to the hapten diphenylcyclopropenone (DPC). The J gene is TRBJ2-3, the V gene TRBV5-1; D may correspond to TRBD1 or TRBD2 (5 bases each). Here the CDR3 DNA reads TGCGCCAGCAGCTTGGTTCTGGGACGTGGGACAGATACGCAGTATTTT. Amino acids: CASSLVLGRGTDTQYF. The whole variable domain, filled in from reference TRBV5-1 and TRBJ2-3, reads KAGVTQTPRYLIKTRGQQVTLSCSPISGHRSVSWYQQTPGQGLQFLFEYFSETQRNKGNFPGRFSGRQFSNSRSEMNVSTLELGDSALYLCASSLVLGRGTDTQYFGPGTRLTVL.